This T cell receptor beta chain came from a study of liver allograft versus peripheral blood T cells. In the study overall: Comparative analysis was performed on T cell receptor repertoires from transplanted livers and from recipients' peripheral blood.

In the case of this clonotype: Its specificity is unknown.

Study observations and caveats: In liver allografts, T cell receptor repertoires reportedly differed from the repertoires found in peripheral blood.

The V segment lost 4 bases and the J segment 3 bases; nucleotides outside the gene matches: 10. CDR3 length: 15 residues. Germline CDR1 and CDR2: SGHDT and YYEEEE. TCRdb reprocessed the reads via MiXCR and lists one record per CDR3 protein. This table has 5,000 or so distinct CDR3 sequences, around 17% appearing once. The sequence derives from a human patient who had a liver transplant. T cells may partly derive from the graft donor. This sequence joins TRBV5-6 and TRBJ2-7, with 7 bases that match TRBD1. CDR3 sequence: CASSPRGQGYYEQYF. CDR3 bases: TGTGCCAGCAGCCCTAGGGGGCAGGGATACTACGAGCAGTACTTC.